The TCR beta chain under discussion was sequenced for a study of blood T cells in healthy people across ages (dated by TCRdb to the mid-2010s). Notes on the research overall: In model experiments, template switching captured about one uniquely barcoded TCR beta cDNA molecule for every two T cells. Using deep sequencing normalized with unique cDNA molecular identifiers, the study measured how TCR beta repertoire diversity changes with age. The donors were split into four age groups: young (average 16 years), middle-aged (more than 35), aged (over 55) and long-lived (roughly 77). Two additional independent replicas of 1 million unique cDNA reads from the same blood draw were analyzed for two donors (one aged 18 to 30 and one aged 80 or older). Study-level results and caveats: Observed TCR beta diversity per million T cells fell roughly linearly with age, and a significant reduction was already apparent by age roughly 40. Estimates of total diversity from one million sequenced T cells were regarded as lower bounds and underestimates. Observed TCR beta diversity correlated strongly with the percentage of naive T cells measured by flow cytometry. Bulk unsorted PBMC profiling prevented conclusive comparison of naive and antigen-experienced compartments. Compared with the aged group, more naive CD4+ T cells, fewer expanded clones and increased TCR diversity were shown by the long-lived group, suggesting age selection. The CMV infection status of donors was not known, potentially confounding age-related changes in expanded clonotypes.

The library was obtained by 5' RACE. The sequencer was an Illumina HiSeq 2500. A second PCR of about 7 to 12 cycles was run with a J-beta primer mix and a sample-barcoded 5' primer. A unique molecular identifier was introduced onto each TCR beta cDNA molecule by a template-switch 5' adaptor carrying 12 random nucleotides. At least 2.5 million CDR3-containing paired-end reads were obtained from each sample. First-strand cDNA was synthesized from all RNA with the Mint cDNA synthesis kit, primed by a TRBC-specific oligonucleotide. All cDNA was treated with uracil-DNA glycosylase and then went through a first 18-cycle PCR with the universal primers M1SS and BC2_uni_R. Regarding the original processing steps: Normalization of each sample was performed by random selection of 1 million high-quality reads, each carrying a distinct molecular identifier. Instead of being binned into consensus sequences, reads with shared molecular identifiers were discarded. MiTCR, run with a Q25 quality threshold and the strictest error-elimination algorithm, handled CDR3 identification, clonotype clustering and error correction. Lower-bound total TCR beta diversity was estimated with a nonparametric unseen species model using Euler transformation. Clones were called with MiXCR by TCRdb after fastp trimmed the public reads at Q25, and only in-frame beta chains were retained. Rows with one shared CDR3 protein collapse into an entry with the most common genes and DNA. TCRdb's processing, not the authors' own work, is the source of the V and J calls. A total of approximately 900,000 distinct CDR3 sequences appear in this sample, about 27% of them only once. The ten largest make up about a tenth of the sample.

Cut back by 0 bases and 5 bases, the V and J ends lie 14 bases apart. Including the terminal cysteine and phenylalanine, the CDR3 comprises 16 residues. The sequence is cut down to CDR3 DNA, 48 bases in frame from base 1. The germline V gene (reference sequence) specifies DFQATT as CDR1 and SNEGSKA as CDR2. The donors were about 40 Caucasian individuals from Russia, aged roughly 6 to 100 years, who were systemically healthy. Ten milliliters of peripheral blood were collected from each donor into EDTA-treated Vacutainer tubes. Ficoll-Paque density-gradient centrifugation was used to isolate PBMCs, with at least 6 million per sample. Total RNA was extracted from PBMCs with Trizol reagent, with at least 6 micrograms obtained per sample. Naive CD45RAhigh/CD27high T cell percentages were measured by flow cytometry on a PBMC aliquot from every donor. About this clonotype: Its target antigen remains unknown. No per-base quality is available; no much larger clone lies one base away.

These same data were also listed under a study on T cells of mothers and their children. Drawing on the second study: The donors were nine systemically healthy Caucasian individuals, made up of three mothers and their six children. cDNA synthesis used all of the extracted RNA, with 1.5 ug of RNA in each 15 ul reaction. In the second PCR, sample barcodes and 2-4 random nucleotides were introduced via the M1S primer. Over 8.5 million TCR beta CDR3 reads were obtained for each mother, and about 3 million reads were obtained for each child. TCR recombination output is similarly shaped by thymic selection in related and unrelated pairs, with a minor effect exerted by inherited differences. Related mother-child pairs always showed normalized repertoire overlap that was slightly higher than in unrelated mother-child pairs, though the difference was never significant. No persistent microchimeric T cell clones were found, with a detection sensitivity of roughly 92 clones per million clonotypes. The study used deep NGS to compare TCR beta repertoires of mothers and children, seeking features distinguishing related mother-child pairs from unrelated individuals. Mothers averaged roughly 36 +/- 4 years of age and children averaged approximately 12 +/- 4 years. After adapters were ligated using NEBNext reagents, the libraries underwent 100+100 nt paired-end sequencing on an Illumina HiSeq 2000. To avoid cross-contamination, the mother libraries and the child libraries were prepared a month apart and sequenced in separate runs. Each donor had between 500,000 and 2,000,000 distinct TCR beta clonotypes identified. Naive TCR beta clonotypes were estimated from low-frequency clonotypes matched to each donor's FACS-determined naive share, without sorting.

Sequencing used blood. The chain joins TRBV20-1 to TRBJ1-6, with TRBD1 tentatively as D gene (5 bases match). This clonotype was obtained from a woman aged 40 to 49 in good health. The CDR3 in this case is CSARDGGARNNSPLHF. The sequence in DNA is TGCAGTGCTAGAGATGGCGGGGCCCGAAATAATTCACCCCTCCACTTT.